The sequence of this TCR beta chain was determined in a study of cytomegalovirus exposure and HLA in healthy donors. Overall study results and limits: In vitro confirmation showed a few CMV-associated chains to be CMV antigen specific. Compared with the approximately 680-donor mean, an Asian-associated ancestry cluster reportedly had fewer N-insertions, according to a later analysis. The majority of TCR sequences were rare, yet some public TCRs appeared in many donors.

This clone turned up a few times. Antigen unknown. Trimming took 2 bases from V and 2 from J; bases not matched to a gene: 4. The CDR3 has 17 residues. Germline CDR1 LGHNA, CDR2 YSLEER. Primers included in the PCR were 60 Vbeta and 13 Jbeta primers. In the authors' methods: Later, 75 million to 100 million unique TCR beta chains were counted in an analysis, and approximately 10 million of them were shared. Generated by immunoSEQ multiplex PCR, the TCRdb table keeps only in-frame clones and is missing some. From that table come the V and J calls and clone size; the DNA was used to work out D and trimming. This sample has 99,000 or so clones, with 60% to 85% found just once.

This clonotype was obtained from a man aged 35 to 55 in good health and CMV-seronegative. Source material: PBMCs. The rearrangement joins TRBV4-3 to TRBJ2-1, with TRBD2 identical over 12 bases. CDR3 nucleotides: TGCGCCAGCAGCCAAAGCTGGACTAGCGGGGCCTACAATGAGCAGTTCTTC. This sequence encodes CASSQSWTSGAYNEQFF.